The clone carrying this T cell receptor beta chain was detected ten times or more. Its matching antigen is unknown. The sample belongs to a study of T-cell reconstitution after alpha-beta-depleted transplantation in children. The authors prepared the TCRbeta library with unique molecular identifiers. TCRdb fed the PCR reads into MiXCR, producing one record per CDR3 protein. Among 200,000 to 250,000 distinct CDR3 sequences listed, 7.5% to 9.5% were seen once. Overall study results and limits: Surviving recipient T cells and thymic progenitors underlay high day-60 TCRbeta diversity in some patients.

The length of the CDR3 is 12 residues. V lost 9 bases, J lost 2 bases, and 4 bases stayed unmatched. Germline CDR1 is SGHTA and CDR2 is FQGNSA. This sequence was found in a male patient aged 2-15 years who had a stem cell transplant for acute myeloid leukemia, so the T cells may come from the graft donor. The source was PBMCs, mostly from graft donor cells, collected 360 days after TCRalphabeta/CD19-depleted stem cell transplant. The chain couples TRBV7-2 to TRBJ2-7; 7 nucleotides align to TRBD1. The CDR3 DNA reads TGTGCCAGTACAGGGGACGCCTACGAGCAGTACTTC. Protein product: CASTGDAYEQYF.